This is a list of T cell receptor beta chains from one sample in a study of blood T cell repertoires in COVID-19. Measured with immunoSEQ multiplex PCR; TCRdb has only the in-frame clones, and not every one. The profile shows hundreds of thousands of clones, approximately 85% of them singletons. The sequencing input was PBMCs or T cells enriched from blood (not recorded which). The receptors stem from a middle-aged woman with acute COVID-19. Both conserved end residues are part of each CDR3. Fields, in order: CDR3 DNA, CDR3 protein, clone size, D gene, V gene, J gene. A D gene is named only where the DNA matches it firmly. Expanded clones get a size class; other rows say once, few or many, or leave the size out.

CDR3 DNA: TGTGCCCGGAGCCAGGGGGCGGACTATGGCTACACCTTC
CDR3 protein: CARSQGADYGYTF
clone size: .
D gene: TRBD1
V gene: TRBV30
J gene: TRBJ1-2

CDR3 DNA: TGTGCCAGCAGCCGACACACAGGGAATTCACCCCTCCACTTT
CDR3 protein: CASSRHTGNSPLHF
clone size: .
D gene: .
V gene: TRBV7-9
J gene: TRBJ1-6

CDR3 DNA: TGTGCCAGCAGCCTGACTGGGGGGGGAGAGACCCAGTACTTC
CDR3 protein: CASSLTGGGETQYF
clone size: .
D gene: TRBD2
V gene: TRBV5-4
J gene: TRBJ2-5

CDR3 DNA: TGTGCCAGCAGCGTCCCGGGACTAGCGGGGGGGAACACCGGGGAGCTGTTTTTT
CDR3 protein: CASSVPGLAGGNTGELFF
clone size: .
D gene: TRBD2
V gene: TRBV6-2/TRBV6-3
J gene: TRBJ2-2

CDR3 DNA: TGTGCCAGCAGCGTAGTAAGGGGACTAGCGGGGGTCACCGGGGAGCTGTTTTTT
CDR3 protein: CASSVVRGLAGVTGELFF
clone size: .
D gene: TRBD2
V gene: TRBV9
J gene: TRBJ2-2

CDR3 DNA: TGTGCCAGCAGCCGGCAAACAGGGCAGACCTACGAGCAGTACTTC
CDR3 protein: CASSRQTGQTYEQYF
clone size: .
D gene: .
V gene: TRBV4-2
J gene: TRBJ2-7

CDR3 DNA: TGTGCCACCAGCAGAGATCATGCTGAAGCTTTCTTT
CDR3 protein: CATSRDHAEAFF
clone size: .
D gene: .
V gene: TRBV15
J gene: TRBJ1-1

CDR3 DNA: TGTGCCAGCAGCCTACGCGGGACAGACACTGAAGCTTTCTTT
CDR3 protein: CASSLRGTDTEAFF
clone size: .
D gene: TRBD1
V gene: TRBV7-2
J gene: TRBJ1-1

CDR3 DNA: TGTGCCAGCAGCTTTGCCGACTTGTGGAGGGAAGAGACCCAGTACTTC
CDR3 protein: CASSFADLWREETQYF
clone size: .
D gene: .
V gene: TRBV7-9
J gene: TRBJ2-5

CDR3 DNA: TGCGCCAGCAGGATTGTGGACAGGGAATCCACTGAAGCTTTCTTT
CDR3 protein: CASRIVDRESTEAFF
clone size: .
D gene: TRBD1
V gene: TRBV5-1
J gene: TRBJ1-1

CDR3 DNA: TGTGCCTGGACTCGACTAGCGGGGGTCAATGAGCAGTTCTTC
CDR3 protein: CAWTRLAGVNEQFF
clone size: .
D gene: TRBD2
V gene: TRBV30
J gene: TRBJ2-1

CDR3 DNA: TGTGCCAGCAGCGGAAAACAGGGTAGGGGCACTGAAGCTTTCTTT
CDR3 protein: CASSGKQGRGTEAFF
clone size: .
D gene: .
V gene: TRBV7-9
J gene: TRBJ1-1

CDR3 DNA: TGTGCCAGCTCACCAATAACAGGGGTCGAGCAGTACTTC
CDR3 protein: CASSPITGVEQYF
clone size: .
D gene: TRBD1
V gene: TRBV18
J gene: TRBJ2-7

CDR3 DNA: TGCGCCAGCACCCACCAACTAGCGGGAGATGAGCAGTTCTTC
CDR3 protein: CASTHQLAGDEQFF
clone size: .
D gene: TRBD2
V gene: TRBV23-1
J gene: TRBJ2-1

CDR3 DNA: TGCGCCAGCAGCTTGAGAGGACTAGGCCCTGGCACAGATACGCAGTATTTT
CDR3 protein: CASSLRGLGPGTDTQYF
clone size: .
D gene: TRBD2
V gene: TRBV5-1
J gene: TRBJ2-3

CDR3 DNA: TGTGCCAGCAGTGAAGTAGGGGGACAGGGGTATGGCTACACCTTC
CDR3 protein: CASSEVGGQGYGYTF
clone size: .
D gene: TRBD1
V gene: TRBV6-1
J gene: TRBJ1-2

CDR3 DNA: TGTGCCAGCAGCTTGGGGCCAGATACGCAGTATTTT
CDR3 protein: CASSLGPDTQYF
clone size: .
D gene: .
V gene: TRBV7-8
J gene: TRBJ2-3

CDR3 DNA: TGTGCCAGCAGCTTAGGGACAAACTATGGCTACACCTTC
CDR3 protein: CASSLGTNYGYTF
clone size: once
D gene: .
V gene: TRBV5-8
J gene: TRBJ1-2

CDR3 DNA: TGTGCCAGCAGTTTATCCCGCTCAGGGAAGCTAGCGGGGGGAAATGAGCAGTTCTTC
CDR3 protein: CASSLSRSGKLAGGNEQFF
clone size: once
D gene: TRBD2
V gene: TRBV27
J gene: TRBJ2-1

CDR3 DNA: TGTGCCAGCAGTAGCGGGGGGCCCGATACGCAGTATTTT
CDR3 protein: CASSSGGPDTQYF
clone size: .
D gene: TRBD2
V gene: TRBV6-5
J gene: TRBJ2-3